This is a list of T cell receptor beta chains from one sample in a study of blood T cell repertoires in COVID-19. Data came from immunoSEQ multiplex PCR; TCRdb stores just in-frame clones and leaves some out. The sample includes about 190,000 clones, more than 75% of them seen just once. Sequencing input: peripheral blood. These receptors were obtained from a human donor in a cohort sampled during active COVID-19. Both conserved end residues are part of each CDR3. Each record gives: D gene, J gene, clone size, V gene, CDR3 protein, CDR3 DNA. D genes are given only for firm matches. Clone size is given for some rows only: seen once, a few or many times, or a class if the clone is expanded.

D gene: TRBD2; J gene: TRBJ2-1; clone size: -; V gene: TRBV4-2; CDR3 protein: CASSQGGLDNEQFF; CDR3 DNA: TGTGCCAGCAGCCAAGGAGGACTAGACAATGAGCAGTTCTTC
D gene: -; J gene: TRBJ2-5; clone size: -; V gene: TRBV7-2; CDR3 protein: CASSPRQQGYQETQYF; CDR3 DNA: TGTGCCAGCAGCCCGAGACAGCAGGGGTACCAAGAGACCCAGTACTTC
D gene: -; J gene: TRBJ2-4; clone size: few; V gene: TRBV2; CDR3 protein: CASSGSQGDTAKNIQYF; CDR3 DNA: TGTGCCAGCAGTGGTAGCCAGGGCGACACAGCCAAAAACATTCAGTACTTC
D gene: -; J gene: TRBJ1-5; clone size: -; V gene: TRBV6-2/TRBV6-3; CDR3 protein: CASSHREGQPQHF; CDR3 DNA: TGTGCCAGCAGCCACAGGGAAGGACAGCCCCAGCATTTT
D gene: -; J gene: TRBJ2-6; clone size: few; V gene: TRBV4-2; CDR3 protein: CASSPRDSGANVLTF; CDR3 DNA: TGTGCCAGCAGCCCCCGCGACTCTGGGGCCAACGTCCTGACTTTC
D gene: -; J gene: TRBJ2-1; clone size: -; V gene: TRBV7-2; CDR3 protein: CASSFLRVSYNEQFF; CDR3 DNA: TGTGCCAGCAGCTTCCTTCGGGTCTCCTACAATGAGCAGTTCTTC
D gene: -; J gene: TRBJ2-2; clone size: -; V gene: TRBV14; CDR3 protein: CASSQDGSAGGELFF; CDR3 DNA: TGTGCCAGCAGCCAAGACGGGTCGGCGGGCGGGGAGCTGTTTTTT
D gene: -; J gene: TRBJ1-2; clone size: -; V gene: TRBV30; CDR3 protein: CAWSGTKGYGYTF; CDR3 DNA: TGTGCCTGGAGTGGGACTAAGGGCTATGGCTACACCTTC
D gene: TRBD1; J gene: TRBJ1-5; clone size: -; V gene: TRBV2; CDR3 protein: CASRVRTGRDQPQHF; CDR3 DNA: TGTGCCAGCAGGGTTAGGACAGGGAGGGATCAGCCCCAGCATTTT
D gene: -; J gene: TRBJ1-1; clone size: -; V gene: TRBV5-1; CDR3 protein: CASSLILMNTEAFF; CDR3 DNA: TGCGCCAGCAGCTTGATACTGATGAACACTGAAGCTTTCTTT
D gene: -; J gene: TRBJ2-5; clone size: once; V gene: TRBV5-1; CDR3 protein: CASSSLYQETQYF; CDR3 DNA: TGCGCCAGCAGCTCCCTCTACCAAGAGACCCAGTACTTC
D gene: TRBD1; J gene: TRBJ1-2; clone size: -; V gene: TRBV27; CDR3 protein: CASSFGTGYGYTF; CDR3 DNA: TGTGCCAGCAGTTTTGGGACAGGGTATGGCTACACCTTC
D gene: -; J gene: TRBJ1-6; clone size: -; V gene: TRBV28; CDR3 protein: CASSHDAGNSPLHF; CDR3 DNA: TGTGCCAGCAGCCATGATGCGGGGAATTCACCCCTCCACTTT
D gene: -; J gene: TRBJ2-7; clone size: -; V gene: TRBV11-2; CDR3 protein: CASSSQRYEQYF; CDR3 DNA: TGTGCCAGCAGCTCCCAGCGGTACGAGCAGTACTTC
D gene: TRBD1; J gene: TRBJ1-3; clone size: -; V gene: TRBV9; CDR3 protein: CASSAVQGAHGNTIYF; CDR3 DNA: TGTGCCAGCAGCGCGGTACAGGGGGCCCATGGAAACACCATATATTTT
D gene: -; J gene: TRBJ2-1; clone size: -; V gene: TRBV5-1; CDR3 protein: CASSPGKGGLYNEQFF; CDR3 DNA: TGCGCCAGCAGCCCCGGCAAGGGAGGACTCTACAATGAGCAGTTCTTC
D gene: TRBD1; J gene: TRBJ2-7; clone size: -; V gene: TRBV6-5; CDR3 protein: CASGRDRVSDEQYF; CDR3 DNA: TGTGCCAGCGGAAGGGACAGGGTGTCGGACGAGCAGTACTTC
D gene: TRBD2; J gene: TRBJ2-1; clone size: few; V gene: TRBV5-4; CDR3 protein: CASSLKGGLAGKYNEQFF; CDR3 DNA: TGTGCCAGCAGCTTGAAGGGGGGACTAGCGGGAAAGTACAATGAGCAGTTCTTC
D gene: TRBD1; J gene: TRBJ1-4; clone size: -; V gene: TRBV6-5; CDR3 protein: CASSMTGWEKLFF; CDR3 DNA: TGTGCCAGCAGTATGACAGGGTGGGAAAAACTGTTTTTT
D gene: -; J gene: TRBJ2-1; clone size: -; V gene: TRBV2; CDR3 protein: CASSGLLAVPEQFF; CDR3 DNA: TGTGCCAGCAGTGGGCTCTTAGCGGTCCCTGAGCAGTTCTTC
D gene: -; J gene: TRBJ2-1; clone size: -; V gene: TRBV19; CDR3 protein: CASSIRGEQFF; CDR3 DNA: TGTGCCAGTAGTATTAGGGGTGAGCAGTTCTTC
D gene: -; J gene: TRBJ1-3; clone size: -; V gene: TRBV24-1; CDR3 protein: CATSEDKRQGEAGDSGNTIYF; CDR3 DNA: TGTGCCACCAGTGAGGACAAGAGGCAGGGCGAAGCGGGGGACTCTGGAAACACCATATATTTT
D gene: -; J gene: TRBJ2-7; clone size: -; V gene: TRBV21-1; CDR3 protein: CASSKTGTASSSYEQYF; CDR3 DNA: TGTGCCAGCAGCAAAACCGGGACAGCTAGTAGCTCCTACGAGCAGTACTTC
D gene: TRBD2; J gene: TRBJ2-1; clone size: -; V gene: TRBV9; CDR3 protein: CASSRTSSNDEQFF; CDR3 DNA: TGTGCCAGCAGTCGGACTAGCTCTAACGATGAGCAGTTCTTC
D gene: -; J gene: TRBJ1-3; clone size: -; V gene: TRBV5-1; CDR3 protein: CASSEAGNTIYF; CDR3 DNA: TGCGCCAGCAGCGAGGCTGGAAACACCATATATTTT
D gene: TRBD1; J gene: TRBJ1-1; clone size: -; V gene: TRBV7-9; CDR3 protein: CASSPRGRTGSTEAFF; CDR3 DNA: TGTGCCAGCAGCCCGCGAGGGAGGACAGGCTCCACTGAAGCTTTCTTT
D gene: -; J gene: TRBJ1-4; clone size: -; V gene: TRBV2; CDR3 protein: CASSDRATTNEKLFF; CDR3 DNA: TGTGCCAGCAGTGACAGGGCCACAACTAATGAAAAACTGTTTTTT
D gene: -; J gene: TRBJ2-7; clone size: -; V gene: TRBV12-3/TRBV12-4; CDR3 protein: CASSLEGGYEQYF; CDR3 DNA: TGTGCCAGCAGCCTAGAGGGCGGCTACGAGCAGTACTTC
D gene: -; J gene: TRBJ1-5; clone size: -; V gene: TRBV9; CDR3 protein: CASSVDPGSNQPQHF; CDR3 DNA: TGTGCCAGCAGCGTAGACCCGGGTAGCAATCAGCCCCAGCATTTT
D gene: -; J gene: TRBJ1-4; clone size: few; V gene: TRBV11-2; CDR3 protein: CASSLGGAGKLFF; CDR3 DNA: TGTGCCAGCAGCTTAGGGGGCGCCGGAAAACTGTTTTTT
D gene: TRBD2; J gene: TRBJ2-7; clone size: -; V gene: TRBV7-9; CDR3 protein: CASSLLAGAHEQYF; CDR3 DNA: TGTGCCAGCAGCTTACTAGCGGGAGCCCACGAGCAGTACTTC
D gene: -; J gene: TRBJ2-1; clone size: -; V gene: TRBV12-3/TRBV12-4; CDR3 protein: CASSLVSDEQFF; CDR3 DNA: TGTGCCAGCAGTTTAGTCTCGGATGAGCAGTTCTTC
D gene: -; J gene: TRBJ2-7; clone size: -; V gene: TRBV30; CDR3 protein: CAWSVGQQTYF; CDR3 DNA: TGTGCCTGGAGTGTCGGTCAGCAGACATACTTC
D gene: TRBD1; J gene: TRBJ2-3; clone size: -; V gene: TRBV7-9; CDR3 protein: CASSQTGGDTQYF; CDR3 DNA: TGTGCCAGCAGCCAAACAGGGGGAGATACGCAGTATTTT
D gene: TRBD1; J gene: TRBJ1-5; clone size: -; V gene: TRBV30; CDR3 protein: CAWSVPGTGNQPQHF; CDR3 DNA: TGTGCCTGGAGTGTACCCGGGACAGGGAATCAGCCCCAGCATTTT